A single TCR beta chain is shown here with its context. The source of the sample is a study of T-cell reconstitution after alpha-beta-depleted transplantation in children. CDR3 size: 15 residues. The ends were cut back, 5 bases at V and 3 bases at J, with 18 bases in the middle. The germline CDR1 and CDR2 sequences are SGHRS and YFSETQ. Unique molecular identifiers featured in how the TCRbeta library was prepared. TCRdb re-derived calls from the PCR reads in MiXCR, one entry per CDR3 protein. This table holds roughly 570,000 distinct CDR3 sequences, around 27% found once. The V gene is TRBV5-1, the J gene TRBJ2-7, with D tentatively TRBD1 (6 bases). The material was PBMCs, obtained before TCRalphabeta/CD19-depleted stem cell transplant. The source of this sequence is a boy in the first two years of life with Wiskott-Aldrich syndrome, due to receive a stem cell transplant. The CDR3 region has the DNA TGCGCCAGCAGGGACCCCACCTCAGGGGACTACGAGCAGTACTTC. This gives the protein CASRDPTSGDYEQYF. Full variable domain (missing parts from reference TRBV5-1 and TRBJ2-7): KAGVTQTPRYLIKTRGQQVTLSCSPISGHRSVSWYQQTPGQGLQFLFEYFSETQRNKGNFPGRFSGRQFSNSRSEMNVSTLELGDSALYLCASRDPTSGDYEQYFGPGTRLTVT.